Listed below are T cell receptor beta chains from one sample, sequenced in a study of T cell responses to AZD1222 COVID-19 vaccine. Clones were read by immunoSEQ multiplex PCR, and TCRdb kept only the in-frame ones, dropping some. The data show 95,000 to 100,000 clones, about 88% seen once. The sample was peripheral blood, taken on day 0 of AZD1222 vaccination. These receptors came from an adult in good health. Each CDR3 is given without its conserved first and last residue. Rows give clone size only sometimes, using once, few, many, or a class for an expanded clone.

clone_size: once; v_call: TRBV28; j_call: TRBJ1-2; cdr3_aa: ASSSSGTGFVGYGYT
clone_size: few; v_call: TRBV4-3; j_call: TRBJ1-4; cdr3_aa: ASSQGDSSNEKLF
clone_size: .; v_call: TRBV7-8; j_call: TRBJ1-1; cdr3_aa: ASSLAWTGGHTEAF
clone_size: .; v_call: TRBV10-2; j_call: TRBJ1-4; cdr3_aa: ASSEFGVTNEKLF
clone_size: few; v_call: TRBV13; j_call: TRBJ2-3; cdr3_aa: ATLQGSTDTQY
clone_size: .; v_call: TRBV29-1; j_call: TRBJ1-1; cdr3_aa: SILTGTNTEAF
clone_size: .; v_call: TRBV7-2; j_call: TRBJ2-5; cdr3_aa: ASSSGLAGAMYQETQY
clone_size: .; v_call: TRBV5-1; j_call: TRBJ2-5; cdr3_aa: ASSAGLAGEETQY
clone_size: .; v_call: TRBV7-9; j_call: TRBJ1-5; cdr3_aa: ASSPGRSNQPQH
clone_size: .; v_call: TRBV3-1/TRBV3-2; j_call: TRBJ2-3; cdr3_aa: ASSYGGGYDTQY